This T cell receptor (beta chain) emerged from a study of blood T cells in healthy people across ages. Germline-derived CDR1 and CDR2 are KGHDR and SFDVKD. Trimming took 7 bases from V and 0 from J, leaving 11 bases between them. CDR3 length: 14 residues. The study's findings and limits: Naive T cell percentage strongly correlated with TCR beta diversity.

Each donor supplied roughly 10 milliliters of peripheral blood. Then a second PCR, running roughly 6 to 11 cycles, was carried out with a sample-barcoded 5' primer and a J-beta primer mix. MiXCR, run by TCRdb on the 5' RACE reads, gives a single entry per CDR3 protein. The sample carries approximately 800,000 distinct CDR3 sequences, about 59% recorded once. A word on this clonotype: Its target is unknown.

The chain joins TRBV24-1 to TRBJ1-1; D possibly corresponds to TRBD1 (6 bases). The clonotype originates from a man aged 25 to 45 in good health. Sample: blood. Here the CDR3 reads CATRKDSLNTEAFF. CDR3 nucleotide sequence: TGTGCCACCAGGAAGGACAGCCTGAACACTGAAGCTTTCTTT.